This passage covers 28 T cell receptor beta chains from one sample sequenced in a study of control samples from healthy donors and cancer patients. Clones were read by immunoSEQ multiplex PCR, and TCRdb kept only the in-frame ones, dropping some. This table holds about 130,000 clones, 80% to 95% found once. The sequenced sample consisted of blood. The receptors shown here come from a young man in good health.

The chain uses TRBV11-2 and TRBJ1-4; 7 bases are shared with TRBD1. Looked up from germline, CDR1 is SGHAT and CDR2 is FQNNGV. Losses at the gene ends were 4 bases for V and 2 bases for J; bases not matched to a gene: 10. The CDR3 covers 17 residues. The CDR3 DNA is TGTGCCAGCAGCTCGTCGGAGTGGGACAGCACTAATGAAAAACTGTTTTTT. Translated: CASSSSEWDSTNEKLFF.

The V call is TRBV20-1, the J call TRBJ1-4, with D unclear. Germline CDR1 is DFQATT and CDR2 is SNEGSKA (reference sequence). V was shortened by 3 bases and J by 8 bases, with 4 bases between the two germline ends. This CDR3 region has 10 residues. CDR3 sequence reads: CSARWEKLFF. In DNA form, the CDR3 reads TGCAGTGCTAGGTGGGAAAAACTGTTTTTT.

The V call is TRBV9, the J call TRBJ2-5, with a weak D call TRBD1 (5 bases). This CDR3 is 14 amino acids long. V was shortened by 0 bases and J by 4 bases, with 10 bases between the two germline ends. The germline CDR1 and CDR2 sequences are SGDLS and YYNGEE. The CDR3: CASSVGQGGETQYF. Here the CDR3 DNA reads TGTGCCAGCAGCGTAGGGCAGGGTGGAGAGACCCAGTACTTC.

This chain links TRBV2 with TRBJ2-1; 8 nucleotides align to TRBD2. Germline V gene lookup returns CDR1 SNHLY and CDR2 FYNNEI. V lost 6 bases, J lost 4 bases, and 5 bases stayed unmatched. This CDR3 contains 14 residues. CDR3 coding DNA: TGTGCCAGCAGATGGAGCGGGGGTTACAATGAGCAGTTCTTC. Translated: CASRWSGGYNEQFF.

The V call is TRBV19, the J call TRBJ2-3; D may be TRBD2 (6 bases). Per the germline V gene, CDR1 is LNHDA and CDR2 is SQIVND (reference sequence). Trimming stripped 6 bases from V and 1 base from J, with 11 bases between. There are 14 residues in the CDR3. The CDR3 DNA follows: TGTGCCAGTAGCCACTGGGGGGGCACAGATACGCAGTATTTT. Amino acid sequence: CASSHWGGTDTQYF.

This sequence joins TRBV6-1 and TRBJ2-1; the D call may be TRBD1 or TRBD2 (5 bases each). The CDR3 totals 16 residues. V was trimmed by 4 bases and J by 9 bases, leaving 22 bases between them. Germline CDR1 is MNHNS and CDR2 is SASEGT. The CDR3 loop is CASSGGGDSPPREQFF. Written as DNA, the CDR3 is TGTGCCAGCAGTGGTGGGGGAGATTCCCCCCCCCGTGAGCAGTTCTTC.

The chain has TRBV2 and TRBJ2-1; D possibly corresponds to TRBD2 (6 bases). The germline CDR1 and CDR2 sequences are SNHLY and FYNNEI. The CDR3 length is 18 residues. Trimming removed 3 bases at V and 0 bases at J, with 18 bases between. This chain's CDR3 is CASSEVTSQFSSYNEQFF. The CDR3 DNA sequence: TGTGCCAGCAGTGAGGTAACTAGCCAATTTAGCTCCTACAATGAGCAGTTCTTC.

The chain links TRBV5-5 to TRBJ2-7; D gene uncertain. Trimming stripped 0 bases from V and 0 bases from J, with 1 base between. Germline CDR1 reads SGHKS; CDR2 reads YYEKEE (reference sequence). This CDR3 region has 12 residues. The CDR3 protein is CASSLASYEQYF. CDR3 coding DNA: TGTGCCAGCAGCTTGGCCTCCTACGAGCAGTACTTC.

In its sample, this clone was seen a few times. The CDR3 loop reads CASSPGPSGGAMNEQFF. CDR3 bases: TGTGCCAGCAGCCCGGGCCCCAGCGGGGGGGCCATGAATGAGCAGTTCTTC. V is TRBV5-4 and J is TRBJ2-1, with 10 bases lining up with TRBD2. The CDR3 covers 17 residues. The germline CDR1 and CDR2 sequences are SGHNT and YYREEE (reference sequence). J was trimmed by 7 bases and V by 4 bases; bases with no gene match: 14.

The chain couples TRBV9 to TRBJ1-1; 7 nucleotides match TRBD1. There are 14 residues in the CDR3. The germline CDR1 and CDR2 sequences are SGDLS and YYNGEE. V shed 5 bases, J shed 4 bases, and the junction held 8 bases outside the gene matches. The CDR3 DNA follows: TGTGCCAGCAGTCGCGACAGGGACTTCACTGAAGCTTTCTTT. Protein sequence: CASSRDRDFTEAFF.

The sample holds a few counts of this clone. This chain uses TRBV3-1 (or the pseudogene TRBV3-2) with TRBJ1-1; D is uncertain. Germline V CDR1 and CDR2: LGHDT, YNNKEL (reference sequence). This CDR3 is 13 amino acids long. Trimming pared 5 bases from V and 1 base from J, leaving 8 bases between. CDR3 in amino acids: CASSATWNTEAFF. In DNA, the CDR3 is TGTGCCAGCAGCGCAACATGGAACACTGAAGCTTTCTTT.

V usage is TRBV7-9 and J usage is TRBJ1-2; D may be TRBD1 (6 bases). The CDR3 sequence is 15 residues long. With 1 base removed from V and 5 bases from J, the gap between germline ends came to 14 bases. CDR1 SEHNR and CDR2 FQNEAQ come from the germline V gene (reference sequence). The CDR3 sequence is CASSLVGTSLYGYTF. CDR3 coding DNA: TGTGCCAGCAGCTTAGTCGGGACAAGTTTATATGGCTACACCTTC. Full variable domain (remainder filled in from reference TRBV7-9 and TRBJ1-2): DTGVSQNPRHKITKRGQNVTFRCDPISEHNRLYWYRQTLGQGPEFLTYFQNEAQLEKSRLLSDRFSAERPKGSFSTLEIQRTEQGDSAMYLCASSLVGTSLYGYTFGSGTRLTVV.

The chain joins TRBV4-2 to TRBJ2-3, with D hard to call. Per the germline V gene, CDR1 is LGHNA and CDR2 is YNFKEQ. The V gene lost 0 bases and the J gene lost 0 bases, with 7 bases spanning the gap. This CDR3 region has 15 residues. CDR3 nucleotide sequence: TGTGCCAGCAGCCAAGACTCAACTAGCACAGATACGCAGTATTTT. Encoded protein: CASSQDSTSTDTQYF.

This clone was observed a handful of times. This chain connects TRBV6-5 to TRBJ1-1; no firm D call. CDR3 length equals 11 residues. CDR1 MNHEY and CDR2 SVGAGI come from the germline V gene. V was pared by 7 bases and J by 1 base, with 4 bases between. CDR3 sequence reads: CASKENTEAFF. The CDR3 DNA is TGTGCCAGCAAGGAGAACACTGAAGCTTTCTTT.

The V call is TRBV7-3, the J call TRBJ2-1; D is perhaps TRBD2 (5 bases). Looked up from germline, CDR1 is SGHTA and CDR2 is FQGTGA. Trimming removed 5 bases from V and 3 bases from J, with 11 bases in between. The CDR3 covers 14 residues. CDR3 sequence reads: CASSPGSLYNEQFF. Here the CDR3 DNA reads TGTGCCAGCAGCCCGGGATCCCTCTACAATGAGCAGTTCTTC.

The chain combines TRBV6-1 with TRBJ2-3; D gene ambiguous. Germline CDR1 MNHNS, CDR2 SASEGT. With 1 base removed from V and 5 bases from J, the gap between germline ends came to 4 bases. CDR3 length: 12 residues. This CDR3 reads CASSEGEDTQYF. The CDR3 coding sequence is TGTGCCAGCAGTGAAGGTGAAGATACGCAGTATTTT.

The rearrangement links TRBV18 to TRBJ2-7; D is undetermined. This CDR3 region has 12 residues. V was clipped by 3 bases and J by 6 bases, with 9 bases between them. The germline V gene has CDR1 KGHSH and CDR2 LQKENI. The chain's CDR3 is CASSPQAREQYF. As DNA, the CDR3 is TGTGCCAGCTCACCCCAGGCGCGCGAGCAGTACTTC.

The V call is TRBV7-9, the J call TRBJ1-4, with D possibly matching TRBD1 (5 bases). CDR1 SEHNR and CDR2 FQNEAQ come from the germline V gene (reference sequence). The CDR3 is 14 amino acids. The ends were cut back, 5 bases at V and 5 bases at J, with 12 bases in the middle. CDR3 bases: TGTGCCAGCAGCCTTGGGGACCGGAATGAAAAACTGTTTTTT. This codes for CASSLGDRNEKLFF. Variable domain in full (rest from reference TRBV7-9 and TRBJ1-4): DTGVSQNPRHKITKRGQNVTFRCDPISEHNRLYWYRQTLGQGPEFLTYFQNEAQLEKSRLLSDRFSAERPKGSFSTLEIQRTEQGDSAMYLCASSLGDRNEKLFFGSGTQLSVL.

The gene calls are TRBV30 and TRBJ1-5, with 10 bases matching TRBD1. CDR3 length: 16 amino acids. The V and J ends lost 5 bases and 2 bases, in that order; junction bases with no gene match: 9. Germline values: CDR1 GTSNPN, CDR2 SVGIG (reference sequence). Here the CDR3 reads CAWDRSGTGGNQPQHF. The CDR3 DNA follows: TGTGCCTGGGACCGTTCCGGGACAGGGGGCAATCAGCCCCAGCATTTT.

Only one count was recorded for this clone. The sample carries other DNA sequences with the same CDR3. The rearrangement links TRBV9 to TRBJ2-3; possible D gene TRBD2, 6 bases. Germline V gene data show CDR1 as SGDLS and CDR2 as YYNGEE. This CDR3 has 15 amino acids. The V gene lost 2 bases and the J gene lost 0 bases, with 10 bases spanning the gap. Here the CDR3 DNA reads TGTGCCAGCAGCGTTAGCGGACCAAGCACAGATACGCAGTATTTT. This codes for CASSVSGPSTDTQYF.

DNA for the CDR3: TGTGCCAGCAGCGACGTTCCCCATGAGCAGTTCTTC. It translates to CASSDVPHEQFF. The chain is built from TRBV5-4 and TRBJ2-1; no reliable D call. This CDR3 contains 12 residues. V lost 4 bases and J 8 bases, leaving 10 bases between the germline ends. CDR1 and CDR2 (germline): SGHNT, YYREEE (reference sequence).

This clone was detected once. The chain employs TRBV25-1 and TRBJ1-2; the match to TRBD1 covers 8 bases. CDR3 length: 15 amino acids. The germline CDR1 and CDR2 sequences are MGHDK and SYGVNS. The V and J ends lost 3 bases and 1 base, in that order; junction bases with no gene match: 4. CDR3 sequence (DNA): TGTGCCAGCAGTGAGGGGACAGGCAATAACTATGGCTACACCTTC. Amino acids: CASSEGTGNNYGYTF.

V usage is TRBV21-1 and J usage is TRBJ2-1; no DNA check was done on the table's D call, TRBD2. TRBV21-1 is recorded as a pseudogene. This CDR3 contains 14 residues. The CDR3 here is CASSTYHEGNEQFF. The CDR3 DNA follows: TGTGCCAGCAGTACTTACCACGAGGGTAATGAGCAGTTCTTC.

Only one count was recorded for this clone. This chain uses TRBV10-2 with TRBJ2-5; TRBD2 agrees at 15 bases. V shed 6 bases, J shed 3 bases, and the junction held 5 bases outside the gene matches. The CDR3 is 16 amino acids. Per the germline V gene, CDR1 is WSHSY and CDR2 is SAAADI. CDR3: CASRVWTSGGEETQYF. The CDR3 nucleotides read TGCGCCAGCAGAGTTTGGACTAGCGGGGGGGAAGAGACCCAGTACTTC.

The rearrangement links TRBV12-5 to TRBJ1-2; possible D gene TRBD1, 5 bases. Trimming stripped 5 bases from V and 0 bases from J, with 10 bases between. This CDR3 spans 14 amino acids. Germline CDR1 reads LGHNT; CDR2 reads FRNRAP. DNA for the CDR3: TGTGCTAGTGGTCCTCCAGGGTCTAACTATGGCTACACCTTC. Translation: CASGPPGSNYGYTF.

The V and J genes are TRBV29-1 and TRBJ1-5; D is unresolved. Germline V CDR1 and CDR2: SQVTM, ANQGSEA. The CDR3 has 13 residues. V was trimmed by 4 bases and J by 5 bases, leaving 12 bases between them. The CDR3 reads CSVGEGRYQPQHF. CDR3 bases: TGCAGCGTTGGGGAGGGAAGGTATCAGCCCCAGCATTTT.

This clone is a singleton in its sample. The chain links TRBV6-6 to TRBJ1-2; D may be TRBD1 (6 bases). The CDR3 runs to 14 residues. Germline V gene sequence: CDR1 MNHNY, CDR2 SVGAGI (reference sequence). V lost 6 bases and J 4 bases, leaving 15 bases between the germline ends. The CDR3 sequence: CASREGVMSYGYTF. In nucleotides, the CDR3 is TGTGCCAGCAGAGAGGGGGTTATGAGCTATGGCTACACCTTC.

The chain has TRBV12-5 and TRBJ2-5, with TRBD2 identical over 10 bases. The CDR3 covers 16 residues. After removal of 1 base from V and 5 bases from J, the junction contained 7 bases not matched to a gene. Germline CDR1 and CDR2: LGHNT and FRNRAP. The CDR3 reads CASGLGSSGGPETQYF. The DNA for the CDR3 is TGTGCTAGTGGTTTGGGGTCTAGCGGGGGTCCGGAGACCCAGTACTTC.